This passage covers 6 T cell receptor beta chains from one sample sequenced in a study of T cells in Graves' hyperthyroidism and ophthalmopathy. Amplification yielded TCR beta CDR3 regions, with RNA transcripts as the source. The HTBI primer set drove a first-round RT-PCR of the TCR CDR3. Using its own MiXCR run on the multiplex PCR reads, TCRdb lists one record per CDR3 protein. Of a few hundred thousand distinct CDR3 sequences listed, around a quarter were seen once; the top ten hold roughly 80%. Sequencing was done on a sample of blood. All receptors come from a man aged 45-60 years with Graves' hyperthyroidism.

V is TRBV19 and J is TRBJ2-3, with 7 bases identical to TRBD1. In germline, CDR1 is LNHDA, CDR2 SQIVND (reference sequence). This CDR3 has 14 amino acids. With 9 bases clipped from V and 4 bases from J, the junction kept 10 bases outside the gene matches. The CDR3 loop is CASTDRVVSDTQYF. The CDR3 region has the DNA TGTGCCAGCACAGACAGGGTAGTATCAGATACGCAGTATTTT.

This clonotype was seen ten or more times. The gene calls are TRBV20-1 and TRBJ2-1, with 9 nucleotides matching TRBD1. The germline V gene has CDR1 DFQATT and CDR2 SNEGSKA (reference sequence). After removal of 5 bases from V and 3 bases from J, the junction contained 5 bases not matched to a gene. This CDR3 contains 14 residues. DNA for the CDR3: TGCAGTGCTTGGGACAGGGTTTACTACAATGAGCAGTTCTTC. Residues: CSAWDRVYYNEQFF.

At least ten counts were recorded for this clonotype. The chain has TRBV7-2 and TRBJ2-1, with TRBD1 matching 7 bases. Trimming cost V 0 bases and J 8 bases; bases outside gene matches: 7. The CDR3 loop spans 15 amino acids. CDR1 is SGHTA, CDR2 FQGNSA, per germline. DNA for the CDR3: TGTGCCAGCAGCTTAGCCCGACAGGGTATCTATGAGCAGTTCTTC. This gives the protein CASSLARQGIYEQFF.

The sample holds many counts of this clonotype. The chain links TRBV20-1 to TRBJ2-7; TRBD1 is a possible D gene (5 bases). Germline assignment: CDR1 DFQATT and CDR2 SNEGSKA (reference sequence). The CDR3 is made up of 12 amino acids. V was pared by 4 bases and J by 2 bases, with 9 bases between. CDR3: CSATTEAYEQYF. In DNA, the CDR3 is TGCAGTGCTACGACAGAGGCCTACGAGCAGTACTTC.

This clonotype was observed at least ten times. The chain is built from TRBV12-3 or TRBV12-4 and TRBJ2-7; 14 bases are a match to TRBD2. Trimming took 3 bases from V and 4 from J; bases not matched to a gene: 8. There are 17 residues in the CDR3. For the CDR3, the DNA is TGTGCCAGCAGTTTGACTAGCGGGAGGGCGGAGGAGTACGAGCAGTACTTC. This encodes CASSLTSGRAEEYEQYF.

V gene TRBV3-1 combines with J gene TRBJ1-2; 7 positions agree with TRBD1. Looked up from germline, CDR1 is LGHDT and CDR2 is YNNKEL (reference sequence). This CDR3 spans 15 amino acids. The trim removed 4 bases at V and 5 bases at J, leaving 10 bases unmatched. The CDR3 is CASSRKIGQDYGYTF. The CDR3 region has the DNA TGTGCCAGCAGCCGGAAGATAGGACAGGATTATGGCTACACCTTC. The full variable domain, its missing parts supplied by reference TRBV3-1 and TRBJ1-2, is DTAVSQTPKYLVTQMGNDKSIKCEQNLGHDTMYWYKQDSKKFLKIMFSYNNKELIINETVPNRFSPKSPDKAHLNLHINSLELGDSAVYFCASSRKIGQDYGYTFGSGTRLTVV.